This T cell receptor (beta chain) was retrieved from a study of blood T cell repertoires in COVID-19. Here immunoSEQ multiplex PCR was the method, and the copy in TCRdb shows in-frame clones only, minus some. The sample comprises about 400,000 clones, about 89% of which are singletons, and roughly 2% rests with the top ten. Germline lookup yields CDR1 WSHSY and CDR2 SAAADI. The CDR3 covers 13 residues. J gave up 3 bases and V 2 bases, and 0 bases lay outside the gene matches. The chain uses TRBV10-2 and TRBJ2-7, with TRBD1 matching over 8 bases. This TCR came from a middle-aged man in a cohort exposed to, infected with or recovered from COVID-19 (not recorded which). What was sequenced was PBMCs or T cells enriched from blood (not recorded which). CDR3 sequence reads: CASSEGQGYEQYF. The DNA of the CDR3 is TGCGCCAGCAGTGAGGGACAGGGCTACGAGCAGTACTTC.